This T cell receptor (beta chain) was captured in a study of T cell repertoires in cytomegalovirus infection. Across the study: Indicated by public TCR beta signatures were CMV infection and matching HLA type.

About this clonotype itself: Its antigen is as yet unknown.

Notes on the study in general: In two of eight donors, the top clonotype was HLA-C-restricted CMV-specific. The study identified carriers of CMV plus the relevant HLA from cumulative public TCR beta family frequency.

TCRdb passed the reads through MiXCR, listing each CDR3 protein once. The table includes about 310,000 distinct CDR3 sequences, around 9.1% detected once. Germline CDR1 reads MRHNA; CDR2 reads SNTAGT. V dropped 0 bases and J dropped 5 bases, with 11 bases sitting between them. The CDR3 has 16 residues. The sample comprised PBMCs. The chain couples TRBV6-4 to TRBJ1-6, with D perhaps matching TRBD1 (5 bases). This TCR derives from a human donor in good health (CMV status not recorded). Some clones in this sample may be carry-over from other donors' samples. CDR3 residues: CASSDSGGRNNSPLHF. In DNA form, the CDR3 reads TGTGCCAGCAGTGACTCGGGGGGGAGGAATAATTCACCCCTCCACTTT.